This T cell receptor (beta chain) was sequenced during a study of cytomegalovirus exposure and HLA in healthy donors. Study results and limitations: In a later analysis, HLA-C alleles had the fewest associated TCRs, DRB1 alleles the most.

Of note for this clone: Antigen unknown. The junction departs from germline at one end; a sequencing error may be responsible.

Use of 60 Vbeta and 13 Jbeta primers characterized the PCR. The table came from immunoSEQ multiplex PCR; TCRdb's copy has only in-frame clones and leaves some out. The table has 100,000 to 150,000 clones, around 78% seen once. What was sequenced was PBMCs. This TCR derives from a man aged 50-60 years in good health and CMV-seronegative.

The DNA of the CDR3 is TGTGCCAGCAGCTTGGGACAGGGGACCACCTTT. It codes for CASSLGQGTTF. This chain joins TRBV7-9 and TRBJ1-6; 10 positions match TRBD1. Per germline, CDR1 SEHNR and CDR2 FQNEAQ (reference sequence). This CDR3 spans 11 amino acids.